This paragraph covers one T cell receptor beta chain sequence. The target antigen is unknown. This sample is drawn from a study of identical twins. CDR1 and CDR2 from the germline V gene are SGDLS and YYNGEE. Trimming cost V 0 bases and J 4 bases, with 12 bases left between them. CDR3 length: 15 amino acids. General study results and limits: Models predicted too little out-of-frame TCR alpha sharing in monozygotic twins.

One entry per CDR3 protein, called by TCRdb with MiXCR from the 5' RACE reads. The table has roughly 770,000 distinct CDR3 sequences, around a sixth seen once; the top ten hold around 13%. The sample was also reused in another study, on T cells expressing NK-cell markers. From that study: The authors sequenced eight donors, of whom seven were HCMV-seropositive and one was seronegative. The contribution of dominant NKG2C+ clonotypes to CD8+ T cells in six donors was 1.0-7.0%. The CD3+CD56-NKG2C+ fraction of several donors was likewise dominated by these clonotypes.

This clonotype originated in a woman between 18 and 30 years old in good health. The chain has TRBV9 and TRBJ2-3, with D perhaps TRBD1 (5 bases). The sequencing input was PBMCs. CDR3 loop: CASSVAGRVADTQYF. CDR3 sequence (DNA): TGTGCCAGCAGCGTAGCAGGCAGGGTCGCAGATACGCAGTATTTT.